This T cell receptor beta chain was identified during a study of blood T cell repertoires in COVID-19. Study context: Acute and convalescent COVID-19 samples came from the United States, Italy and Spain. The analysed material was cDNA or gDNA that came from T cells, B-cell-depleted T cells, or PBMCs.

Per the original data handling: Estimates of nucleated cell counts were drawn from the amplification of reference gene primers. The method was immunoSEQ multiplex PCR; TCRdb's version includes in-frame clones alone and lacks a portion of them. Clone size and the V and J calls come from that table; the DNA yielded D and trimming. The data hold approximately 410,000 clones, with 86% observed a single time. This clone turned up a few times. Germline loops: CDR1 SGHRS, CDR2 YFSETQ. Trimming left V 0 bases short and J 6 bases short, with 13 bases between. The CDR3 has 15 residues. The sample consisted of peripheral blood. The receptor comes from a woman in her twenties or thirties with active or convalescent COVID-19. The J gene is TRBJ2-1, the V gene TRBV5-1; possible D gene TRBD1, 5 bases. This CDR3 is CASSLEGASGNEQFF. CDR3 sequence (DNA): TGCGCCAGCAGCTTGGAAGGGGCGTCAGGCAATGAGCAGTTCTTC.